One and the same sample provided the 32 T cell receptor beta chains below, sequenced in a study of T cell repertoires in cytomegalovirus infection (dated 2019 in TCRdb). Reading the label with the study, this specimen's treatment or condition is: in vitro stimulation with specific CMV peptide epitopes to enrich CMV-specific T cells. What these receptors recognize is not known. The listed sequencing device is Illumina HiSeq 1500. Clones were called with MiXCR by TCRdb after fastp trimmed the public reads at Q25, and only in-frame beta chains were retained. Under each unique CDR3 protein, matching rows form one entry showing the most common genes and DNA. This sample holds 700,000 to 900,000 distinct CDR3 sequences; about 29% were observed only once. The ten top clones hold around 12% of the sample. The sequencing used cultured CD8+ T cells from PBMCs, collected from culture after CMV antigen stimulation. The receptors were sampled from a human donor in good health (CMV status not recorded). Some clones in this sample may be carry-over from other donors' samples.

This clonotype occurred once. This chain uses TRBV20-1 with TRBJ2-1; no firm D call. Germline V gives CDR1 DFQATT, CDR2 SNEGSKA (reference sequence). The V and J ends lost 0 bases and 2 bases respectively, with 14 bases between them. This CDR3 region has 16 residues. In DNA, the CDR3 is TGCAGTGCTAGAGATCAAGTCTTCAACCCCTACAATGAGCAGTTCTTC. Protein: CSARDQVFNPYNEQFF.

On this clonotype: A read error is likely, as this CDR3 ends without the conserved phenylalanine or tryptophan. The chain uses TRBV27 and TRBJ2-3; 9 bases map to TRBD2. After removal of 6 bases from V and 2 bases from J, the junction contained 6 bases not matched to a gene. Germline CDR1 and CDR2: MNHEY and SMNVEV (reference sequence). The CDR3 has 15 amino acids. CDR3 in DNA: TGTGCCAGCAGCCTTAGCGGGGGCCTCACAGATACGCAGTATATT. It encodes CASSLSGGLTDTQYI.

This clonotype was counted a few times. The V call is TRBV19, the J call TRBJ2-1; 11 bases fit TRBD2. The CDR3 has 15 amino acids. V shed 8 bases, J shed 3 bases, and the junction held 6 bases outside the gene matches. CDR1 is LNHDA and CDR2 is SQIVND in the germline V gene (reference sequence). The CDR3 spells CASLSGGGGYNEQFF. CDR3 coding DNA: TGTGCCAGTCTTAGCGGGGGGGGCGGCTACAATGAGCAGTTCTTC.

This chain links TRBV6-5 with TRBJ1-4, with D unclear. The CDR3 loop spans 13 amino acids. Germline V gene sequence: CDR1 MNHEY, CDR2 SVGAGI. V lost 0 bases, J lost 7 bases, and 6 bases lay in between. Here the CDR3 reads CASSYSAPEKLFF. The CDR3 coding sequence is TGTGCCAGCAGTTACTCGGCCCCTGAAAAACTGTTTTTT.

This rearrangement joins TRBV7-6 to TRBJ2-7; D may correspond to TRBD1 or TRBD2 (6 bases each). CDR3 size: 14 residues. Trimming shortened V by 4 bases and J by 5 bases, and 15 bases separated the two germline ends. CDR1 and CDR2 from the germline V gene are SGHVS and FNYEAQ. The CDR3 is CASSSPGGGDEQYF. CDR3 bases: TGTGCCAGCAGCTCCCCCGGGGGCGGCGACGAGCAGTACTTC. The whole variable domain, remainder taken from reference TRBV7-6 and TRBJ2-7, is GAGVSQSPRYKVTKRGQDVALRCDPISGHVSLYWYRQALGQGPEFLTYFNYEAQQDKSGLPNDRFSAERPEGSISTLTIQRTEQRDSAMYRCASSSPGGGDEQYFGPGTRLTVT.

The chain carries TRBV27 and TRBJ1-5; D uncertain. CDR1 MNHEY and CDR2 SMNVEV come from the germline V gene (reference sequence). The CDR3 loop spans 14 amino acids. The V and J ends lost 8 bases and 2 bases respectively, with 13 bases between them. The CDR3 region has the DNA TGTGCCAGCGGCCCGAGTAACGGCAATCAGCCCCAGCATTTT. This encodes CASGPSNGNQPQHF.

The chain combines TRBV4-3 with TRBJ1-4; no definite D call. The CDR3 length is 16 residues. V was shortened by 4 bases and J by 0 bases, with 12 bases between the two germline ends. The germline V gene encodes CDR1 LGHNA and CDR2 YSLEER. The CDR3 bases are TGCGCCAGCAGCCGTATGGCCGGGTCAACTAATGAAAAACTGTTTTTT. Its translation is CASSRMAGSTNEKLFF.

This chain joins TRBV5-5 and TRBJ2-7, with D maybe TRBD2 (7 bases). The V end was cut by 4 bases, the J end by 1 base, with 21 bases between. Per germline, CDR1 SGHKS and CDR2 YYEKEE (reference sequence). The CDR3 is 17 amino acids. The CDR3, as DNA: TGTGCCAGCAGCCGGGGTGTTCCGGGGGGCGAGTCCTACGAGCAGTACGTC. This codes for CASSRGVPGGESYEQYV.

This clonotype was detected a few times. J is TRBJ1-5 and V is TRBV7-6; 7 positions agree with TRBD1. The V segment lost 6 bases and the J segment 6 bases; nucleotides outside the gene matches: 8. Per the germline V gene, CDR1 is SGHVS and CDR2 is FNYEAQ. This CDR3 is 14 amino acids long. CDR3 DNA sequence: TGTGCCAGCAGTTCCGGGACAGTGGGTCAGCCCCAGCATTTT. Translating it yields CASSSGTVGQPQHF.

This clonotype was seen only a few times. This CDR3 is CASSELPEHRSGETQYF. The CDR3 DNA is TGTGCCAGCAGTGAATTGCCCGAACATCGCTCGGGGGAGACCCAGTACTTC. The chain couples TRBV25-1 to TRBJ2-5; D may be TRBD2 (5 bases). The CDR3 is 17 amino acids. Germline-derived CDR1 and CDR2 are MGHDK and SYGVNS. V was pared by 1 base and J by 5 bases, with 20 bases between.

V is TRBV25-1 and J is TRBJ1-6; D gene ambiguous. Germline CDR1 reads MGHDK; CDR2 reads SYGVNS. The CDR3 consists of 14 residues. V dropped 3 bases and J dropped 10 bases, with 13 bases sitting between them. CDR3 DNA sequence: TGTGCCAGCAGTGATTTTCCCATCGGGTCACCCCTCCACTTT. Its translation: CASSDFPIGSPLHF. The variable domain in full, with the rest retrieved from reference TRBV25-1 and TRBJ1-6, is EADIYQTPRYLVIGTGKKITLECSQTMGHDKMYWYQQDPGMELHLIHYSYGVNSTEKGDLSSESTVSRIRTEHFPLTLESARPSHTSQYLCASSDFPIGSPLHFGNGTRLTVT.

This rearrangement joins TRBV5-6 to TRBJ1-1, with D uncertain. The CDR3 extends over 13 amino acids. V was pared by 2 bases and J by 8 bases, with 13 bases between. From germline, CDR1 is SGHDT and CDR2 YYEEEE. CDR3 sequence (DNA): TGTGCCAGCAGCTTCAAAAGCGGGAGGGAAGCTTTCTTT. It encodes CASSFKSGREAFF. Complete variable domain (other parts from reference TRBV5-6 and TRBJ1-1): DAGVTQSPTHLIKTRGQQVTLRCSPKSGHDTVSWYQQALGQGPQFIFQYYEEEERQRGNFPDRFSGHQFPNYSSELNVNALLLGDSALYLCASSFKSGREAFFGQGTRLTVV.

V usage is TRBV7-2 and J usage is TRBJ1-2; 8 bases match TRBD1. J was trimmed by 6 bases and V by 4 bases; bases with no gene match: 10. CDR3 length: 15 amino acids. CDR1 is SGHTA, CDR2 FQGNSA, per germline. In nucleotides, the CDR3 is TGTGCCAGCAGCTCTCTCGGACAGGGACTCGATGGCTACACCTTC. This encodes CASSSLGQGLDGYTF.

J is TRBJ2-1 and V is TRBV14; D is unclear. The germline V gene encodes CDR1 SGHDN and CDR2 FVKESK. The CDR3 contains 14 residues. V lost 0 bases and J lost 9, with 12 bases in between. In DNA form, the CDR3 reads TGTGCCAGCAGCCAAGATCCCCCATACGGTGAGCAGTTCTTC. Translating gives CASSQDPPYGEQFF.

A word on this clonotype: A much bigger clone sits one base away, suggesting this may be a read error. V is TRBV27 and J is TRBJ1-5; 7 bases are a match to TRBD1. This CDR3 spans 14 amino acids. V gave up 5 bases and J gave up 3 bases; unmatched junction bases: 4. CDR1 and CDR2 from the germline V gene are MNHEY and SMNVEV (reference sequence). The CDR3 coding sequence is TGTGCCAGCAGTGTACAGGGGTTCAATCAGCCCCAGCATTTT. Translation: CASSVQGFNQPQHF.

The chain employs TRBV3-1 and TRBJ2-3, with TRBD1 matching over 8 bases. The CDR3 extends over 14 amino acids. Germline CDR1 is LGHDT and CDR2 is YNNKEL (reference sequence). Germline trimming cut 5 bases from V and 7 bases from J; bases unmatched to any gene: 8. CDR3 region: CASSTTGEMNTQYF. The CDR3 DNA reads as TGTGCCAGCAGCACGACAGGGGAGATGAATACGCAGTATTTT.

This clonotype was observed a handful of times. The chain is built from TRBV7-3 and TRBJ2-1; 11 nucleotides match TRBD2. The CDR3 consists of 15 residues. The ends lost 2 bases at V and 8 bases at J; junction bases unmatched: 5. Germline V CDR1 and CDR2: SGHTA, FQGTGA. The CDR3 DNA reads as TGTGCCAGCAGCTTAGTAGCGGGGGGGCTTGATGAGCAGTTCTTC. This gives the protein CASSLVAGGLDEQFF.

This chain connects TRBV7-9 to TRBJ1-1; D may be TRBD1 (5 bases). Deletions cut 1 base from V and 11 bases from J, with 14 bases between. The CDR3 is made up of 13 amino acids. CDR1 and CDR2 from the germline V gene are SEHNR and FQNEAQ (reference sequence). CDR3 nucleotide sequence: TGTGCCAGCAGCTTAGAGGGGACCCTTGAGGCTTTCTTT. Its translation: CASSLEGTLEAFF.

The V and J genes are TRBV6-1 and TRBJ2-1, with D maybe TRBD1 (6 bases). The V end lost 7 bases, the J end lost 6 bases, and 16 bases lay between the germline ends. Looked up from germline, CDR1 is MNHNS and CDR2 is SASEGT. The CDR3 runs to 14 residues. The CDR3 loop reads CASIGGFGGNEQFF. The CDR3 DNA follows: TGTGCCAGCATTGGGGGCTTCGGAGGCAATGAGCAGTTCTTC.

A few counts support this clonotype. The chain uses TRBV19 and TRBJ1-2; 8 bases are shared with TRBD1. From germline, CDR1 is LNHDA and CDR2 SQIVND (reference sequence). J gave up 3 bases and V 7 bases, and 7 bases lay outside the gene matches. CDR3 size: 14 residues. CDR3 region: CASTPGQEYYGYTF. The CDR3 DNA sequence: TGTGCCAGTACCCCGGGACAGGAGTACTATGGCTACACCTTC.

This sequence joins TRBV6-6 and TRBJ2-7; 8 bases fit TRBD2. The V and J ends lost 2 bases and 3 bases, in that order; junction bases with no gene match: 6. This CDR3 has 15 amino acids. Germline values: CDR1 MNHNY, CDR2 SVGAGI (reference sequence). Written as DNA, the CDR3 is TGTGCCAGCAGTTACGCGGGAGGATTTAACTACGAGCAGTACGTC. Its translation: CASSYAGGFNYEQYV.

The sample holds a few counts of this clonotype. The CDR3 sequence: CASSQGQGLGGYTF. In nucleotides, the CDR3 is TGCGCCAGCAGCCAAGGACAGGGGTTGGGCGGCTACACCTTC. The rearrangement joins TRBV4-1 to TRBJ1-2, with 8 bases lining up with TRBD1. Germline values: CDR1 MGHRA, CDR2 YSYEKL. This CDR3 is built from 14 residues. The V gene end was trimmed by 1 base and the J gene end by 8 bases; junction bases not matched to a gene: 6.

Only a few counts were recorded for this clonotype. The J gene is TRBJ2-2, the V gene TRBV7-9, with D uncertain. V lost 10 bases and J 11 bases, leaving 14 bases between the germline ends. Per germline, CDR1 SEHNR and CDR2 FQNEAQ (reference sequence). This CDR3 has 11 residues. In DNA form, the CDR3 reads TGTGCCACCTCTCGTATACCCGAGCTGTTTTTT. This encodes CATSRIPELFF.

The chain has TRBV7-9 and TRBJ2-5; D tentatively fits TRBD1 or TRBD2 (5 bases each). The CDR3 contains 17 residues. V dropped 4 bases and J dropped 4 bases, with 22 bases sitting between them. The V gene's germline CDR1 is SEHNR and CDR2 FQNEAQ (reference sequence). The CDR3 bases are TGTGCCAGCAGCTGGGACCGGGACCTTAAAGCCCGAGAGACCCAGTACTTC. Its translation: CASSWDRDLKARETQYF.

This clonotype occurred a few times. The chain recombines TRBV7-6 with TRBJ2-5; 8 bases are a match to TRBD1. Germline loops: CDR1 SGHVS, CDR2 FNYEAQ. This CDR3 spans 16 amino acids. The V gene end was trimmed by 5 bases and the J gene end by 3 bases; junction bases not matched to a gene: 11. The CDR3 bases are TGTGCCAGCAGCGGACGACAGGGGCTCTTAAAAGAGACCCAGTACTTC. It specifies CASSGRQGLLKETQYF.

This chain connects TRBV4-1 to TRBJ2-1; 10 nucleotides align to TRBD2. The J segment lost 6 bases and the V segment lost 2 bases, leaving 4 bases of the junction unmatched. The CDR3 has 15 residues. Germline V CDR1 and CDR2: MGHRA, YSYEKL. The CDR3 bases are TGCGCCAGCAGCCAAATTAGCGGGGGGCCCAATGAGCAGTTCTTC. Amino acids: CASSQISGGPNEQFF.

The V gene is TRBV7-8, the J gene TRBJ1-5, with D hard to call. The CDR3 has 16 residues. Germline CDR1 SGHVS, CDR2 FQNEAQ. V was trimmed by 0 bases and J by 3 bases, leaving 12 bases between them. The CDR3 sequence is CASSLAVGGPNQPQHF. CDR3 bases: TGTGCCAGCAGCTTAGCGGTTGGAGGGCCCAATCAGCCCCAGCATTTT. Complete variable domain (other parts from reference TRBV7-8 and TRBJ1-5): GAGVSQSPRYKVAKRGQDVALRCDPISGHVSLFWYQQALGQGPEFLTYFQNEAQLDKSGLPSDRFFAERPEGSVSTLKIQRTQQEDSAVYLCASSLAVGGPNQPQHFGDGTRLSIL.

This clonotype was recorded a few times. This rearrangement joins TRBV14 to TRBJ1-1; no clear D gene. The CDR3 consists of 14 residues. V was clipped by 0 bases and J by 6 bases, with 11 bases between them. CDR1 SGHDN and CDR2 FVKESK come from the germline V gene. The CDR3 loop is CASSQDGVWAEAFF. CDR3 sequence (DNA): TGTGCCAGCAGCCAAGATGGGGTATGGGCTGAAGCTTTCTTT.

The chain carries TRBV27 and TRBJ1-1; D is uncertain. This CDR3 spans 16 amino acids. V was trimmed by 4 bases and J by 0 bases, leaving 15 bases between them. CDR1 and CDR2 (germline): MNHEY, SMNVEV (reference sequence). The CDR3 region has the DNA TGTGCCAGCAGTTCCGGCAGAGGTTTTATGAACACTGAAGCTTTCTTT. Protein sequence: CASSSGRGFMNTEAFF.

The CDR3 sequence is CASSQDRGTGDQNIQYF. In DNA, the CDR3 is TGCGCCAGCAGCCAAGATCGTGGGACAGGGGACCAAAACATTCAGTACTTC. This chain uses TRBV4-1 with TRBJ2-4; 10 bases agree with TRBD1. Germline lookup yields CDR1 MGHRA and CDR2 YSYEKL. This CDR3 comprises 17 residues. After removal of 0 bases from V and 5 bases from J, the junction contained 7 bases not matched to a gene.

The V call is TRBV10-3, the J call TRBJ1-2; D is unresolved. The CDR3 has 11 amino acids. CDR1 is ENHRY and CDR2 is SYGVKD in the germline V gene. Between the trimmed V and J ends, which lost 2 bases and 6 bases, there was a span of 4 bases. CDR3 amino acids: CAISEVHGYTF. Here the CDR3 DNA reads TGTGCCATCAGTGAGGTGCATGGCTACACCTTC.

The chain couples TRBV6-6 to TRBJ2-7; a possible D gene is TRBD1 (5 bases). Trimming pared 6 bases from V and 4 bases from J, leaving 16 bases between. The germline V gene has CDR1 MNHNY and CDR2 SVGAGI (reference sequence). The CDR3 loop spans 14 amino acids. This CDR3 reads CASSHRQNGYEQYV. DNA for the CDR3: TGTGCCAGCAGCCACAGGCAGAACGGATACGAGCAGTACGTC.